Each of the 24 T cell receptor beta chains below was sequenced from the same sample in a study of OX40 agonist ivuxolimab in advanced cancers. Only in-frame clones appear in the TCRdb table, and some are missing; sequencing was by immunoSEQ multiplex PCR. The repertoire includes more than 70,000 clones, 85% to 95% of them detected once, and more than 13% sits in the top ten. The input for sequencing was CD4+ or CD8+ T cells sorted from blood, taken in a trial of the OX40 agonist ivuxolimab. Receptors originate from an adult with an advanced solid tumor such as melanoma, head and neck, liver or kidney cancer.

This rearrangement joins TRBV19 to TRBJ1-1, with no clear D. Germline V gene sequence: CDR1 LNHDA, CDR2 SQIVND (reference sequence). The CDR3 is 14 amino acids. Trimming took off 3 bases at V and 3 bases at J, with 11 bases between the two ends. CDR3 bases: TGTGCCAGTAGTATTATAGTGTGGGACACTGAAGCTTTCTTT. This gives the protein CASSIIVWDTEAFF.

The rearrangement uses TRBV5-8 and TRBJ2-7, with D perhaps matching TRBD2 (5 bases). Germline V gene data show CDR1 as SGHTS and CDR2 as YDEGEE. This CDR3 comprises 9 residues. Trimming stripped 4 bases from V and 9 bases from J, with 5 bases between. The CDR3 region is CASSGGQYF. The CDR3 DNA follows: TGTGCCAGCAGCGGAGGGCAGTACTTC.

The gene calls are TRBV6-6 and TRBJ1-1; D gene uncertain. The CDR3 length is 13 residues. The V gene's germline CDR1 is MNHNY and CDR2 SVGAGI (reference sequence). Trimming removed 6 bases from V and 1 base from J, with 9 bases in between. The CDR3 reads CASSPYRNTEAFF. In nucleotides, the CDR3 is TGTGCCAGCAGCCCCTACAGGAACACTGAAGCTTTCTTT.

The CDR3 reads CASSRGRDSWQPQHF. In DNA form, the CDR3 reads TGCGCCAGCAGCCGGGGCCGGGACAGCTGGCAGCCCCAGCATTTT. This chain joins TRBV4-3 and TRBJ1-5; 7 bases agree with TRBD1. CDR1 and CDR2 (germline): LGHNA, YSLEER. The CDR3 length is 15 residues. V was clipped by 4 bases and J by 7 bases; unmatched bases: 10.

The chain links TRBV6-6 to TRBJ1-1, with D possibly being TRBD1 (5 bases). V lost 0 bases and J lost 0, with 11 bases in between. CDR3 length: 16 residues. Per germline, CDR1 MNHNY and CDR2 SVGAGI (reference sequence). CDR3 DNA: TGTGCCAGCAGTTACTCGAGGGACCGCATGAACACTGAAGCTTTCTTT. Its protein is CASSYSRDRMNTEAFF.

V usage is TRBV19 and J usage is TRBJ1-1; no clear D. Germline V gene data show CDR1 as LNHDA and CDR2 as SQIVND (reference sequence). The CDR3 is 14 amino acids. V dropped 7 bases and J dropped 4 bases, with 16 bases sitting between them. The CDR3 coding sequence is TGTGCCAGTATGCCTTCGAGAGGCGGCACTGAAGCTTTCTTT. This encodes CASMPSRGGTEAFF.

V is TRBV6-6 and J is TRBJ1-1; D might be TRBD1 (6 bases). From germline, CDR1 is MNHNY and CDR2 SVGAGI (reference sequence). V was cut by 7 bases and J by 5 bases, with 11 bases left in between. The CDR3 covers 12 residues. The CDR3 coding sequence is TGTGCCAGCACAGGGGCAGGAACTGAAGCTTTCTTT. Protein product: CASTGAGTEAFF.

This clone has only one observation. The DNA of the CDR3 is TGTGCCAGCAGCTATGCTAGCGGGGGGGCCTACGAGCAGTACTTC. Translated: CASSYASGGAYEQYF. The rearrangement uses TRBV5-4 and TRBJ2-7; the match to TRBD2 covers 12 bases. V shed 3 bases and J 2 bases; nucleotides not matched to a gene: 3. The CDR3 covers 15 residues. The germline V gene has CDR1 SGHNT and CDR2 YYREEE (reference sequence). Drawing the rest from reference TRBV5-4 and TRBJ2-7, the complete variable domain is ETGVTQSPTHLIKTRGQQVTLRCSSQSGHNTVSWYQQALGQGPQFIFQYYREEENGRGNFPPRFSGLQFPNYSSELNVNALELDDSALYLCASSYASGGAYEQYFGPGTRLTVT.

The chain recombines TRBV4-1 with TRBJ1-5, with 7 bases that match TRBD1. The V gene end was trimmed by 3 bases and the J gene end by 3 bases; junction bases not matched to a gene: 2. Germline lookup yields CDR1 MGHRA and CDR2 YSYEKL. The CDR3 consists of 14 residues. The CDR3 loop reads CASSQGTDNQPQHF. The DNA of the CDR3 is TGCGCCAGCAGCCAGGGGACAGACAATCAGCCCCAGCATTTT.

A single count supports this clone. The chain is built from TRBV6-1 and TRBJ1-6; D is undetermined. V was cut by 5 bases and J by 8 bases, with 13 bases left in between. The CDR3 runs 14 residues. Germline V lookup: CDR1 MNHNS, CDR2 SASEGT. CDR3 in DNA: TGTGCCAGCAGTCAAGTATTTGAGGATTCACCCCTCCACTTT. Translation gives CASSQVFEDSPLHF.

The CDR3 protein is CASSPGPSDTQYF. As DNA, the CDR3 is TGTGCCAGCAGCCCGGGGCCCTCGGATACGCAGTATTTT. The chain employs TRBV7-9 and TRBJ2-3; D could derive from TRBD1 or TRBD2 (5 bases each). Deletions cut 5 bases from V and 6 bases from J, with 12 bases between. Per germline, CDR1 SEHNR and CDR2 FQNEAQ (reference sequence). This CDR3 has 13 residues.

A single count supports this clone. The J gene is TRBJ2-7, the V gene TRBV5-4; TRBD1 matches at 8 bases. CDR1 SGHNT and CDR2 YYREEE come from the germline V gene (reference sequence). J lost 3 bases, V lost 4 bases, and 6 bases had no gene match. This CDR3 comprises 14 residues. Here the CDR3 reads CASSHTGTGYEQYF. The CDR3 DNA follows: TGTGCCAGCAGCCACACCGGGACAGGCTACGAGCAGTACTTC.

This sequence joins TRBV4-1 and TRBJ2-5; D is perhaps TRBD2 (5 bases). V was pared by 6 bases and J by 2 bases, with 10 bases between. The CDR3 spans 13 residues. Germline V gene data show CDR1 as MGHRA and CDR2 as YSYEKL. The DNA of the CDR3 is TGCGCCAGCAGAGAGGGCGGTCAAGAGACCCAGTACTTC. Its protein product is CASREGGQETQYF.

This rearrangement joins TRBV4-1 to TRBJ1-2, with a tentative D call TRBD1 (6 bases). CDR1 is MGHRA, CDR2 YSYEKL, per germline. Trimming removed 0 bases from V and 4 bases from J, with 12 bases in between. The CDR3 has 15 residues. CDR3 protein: CASSQEKGRGYGYTF. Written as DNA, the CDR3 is TGCGCCAGCAGCCAAGAGAAAGGCAGGGGCTATGGCTACACCTTC.

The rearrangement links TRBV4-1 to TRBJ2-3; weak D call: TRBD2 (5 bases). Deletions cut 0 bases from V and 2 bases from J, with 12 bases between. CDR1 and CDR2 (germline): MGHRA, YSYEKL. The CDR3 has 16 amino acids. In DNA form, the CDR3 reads TGCGCCAGCAGCCAAGAAGGACTGGTTCCCACAGATACGCAGTATTTT. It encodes CASSQEGLVPTDTQYF.

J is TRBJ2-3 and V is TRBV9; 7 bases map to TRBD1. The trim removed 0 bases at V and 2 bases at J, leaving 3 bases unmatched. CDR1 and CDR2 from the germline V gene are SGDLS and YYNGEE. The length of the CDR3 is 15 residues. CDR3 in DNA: TGTGCCAGCAGCGTAGCAGGGACAGCCACAGATACGCAGTATTTT. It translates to CASSVAGTATDTQYF.

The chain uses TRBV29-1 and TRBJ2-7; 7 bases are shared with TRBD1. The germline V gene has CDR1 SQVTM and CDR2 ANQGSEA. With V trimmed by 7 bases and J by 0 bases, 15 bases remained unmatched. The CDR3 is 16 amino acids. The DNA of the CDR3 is TGCAGCGCAAGGCTAGGGACAGCTGCTAGCTCCTACGAGCAGTACTTC. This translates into CSARLGTAASSYEQYF.

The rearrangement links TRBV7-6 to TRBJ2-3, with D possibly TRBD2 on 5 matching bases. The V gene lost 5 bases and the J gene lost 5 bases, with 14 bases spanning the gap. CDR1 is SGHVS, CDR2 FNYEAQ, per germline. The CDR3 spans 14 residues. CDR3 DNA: TGTGCCAGCAGCAAACTGCCTCGGGGAGATACGCAGTATTTT. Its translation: CASSKLPRGDTQYF. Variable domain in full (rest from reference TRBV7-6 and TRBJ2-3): GAGVSQSPRYKVTKRGQDVALRCDPISGHVSLYWYRQALGQGPEFLTYFNYEAQQDKSGLPNDRFSAERPEGSISTLTIQRTEQRDSAMYRCASSKLPRGDTQYFGPGTRLTVL.

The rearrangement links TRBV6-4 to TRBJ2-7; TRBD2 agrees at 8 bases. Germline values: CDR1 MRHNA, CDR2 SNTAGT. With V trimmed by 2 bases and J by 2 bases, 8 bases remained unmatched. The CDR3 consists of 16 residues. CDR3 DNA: TGTGCCAGCAGTGACCGAGCGGGAGTAATCCCCTACGAGCAGTACTTC. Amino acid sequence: CASSDRAGVIPYEQYF.

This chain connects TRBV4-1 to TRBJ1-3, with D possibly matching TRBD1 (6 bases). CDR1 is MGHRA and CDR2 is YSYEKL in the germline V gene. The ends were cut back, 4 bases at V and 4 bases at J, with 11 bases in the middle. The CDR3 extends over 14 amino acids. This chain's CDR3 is CASSPGQWGNTIYF. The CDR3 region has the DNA TGCGCCAGCAGCCCCGGACAGTGGGGAAACACCATATATTTT.

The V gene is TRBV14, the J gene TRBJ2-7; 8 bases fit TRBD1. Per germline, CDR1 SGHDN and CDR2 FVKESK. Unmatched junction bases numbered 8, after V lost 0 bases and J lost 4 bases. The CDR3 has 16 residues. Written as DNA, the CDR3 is TGTGCCAGCAGCCAAGATCAGGGGGCCCCGACTTACGAGCAGTACTTC. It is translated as CASSQDQGAPTYEQYF.

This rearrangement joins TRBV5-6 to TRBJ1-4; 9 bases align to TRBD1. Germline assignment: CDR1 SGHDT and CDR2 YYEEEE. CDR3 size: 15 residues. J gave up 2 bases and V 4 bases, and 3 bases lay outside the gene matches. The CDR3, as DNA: TGTGCCAGCAGCCCAGACAGGGGGACTAATGAAAAACTGTTTTTT. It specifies CASSPDRGTNEKLFF.

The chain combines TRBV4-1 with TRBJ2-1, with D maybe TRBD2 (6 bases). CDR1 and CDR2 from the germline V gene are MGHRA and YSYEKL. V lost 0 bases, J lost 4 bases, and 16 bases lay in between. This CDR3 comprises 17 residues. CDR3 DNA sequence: TGCGCCAGCAGCCAAGAAGGTCTCGGGCGGGATTACAATGAGCAGTTCTTC. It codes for CASSQEGLGRDYNEQFF.

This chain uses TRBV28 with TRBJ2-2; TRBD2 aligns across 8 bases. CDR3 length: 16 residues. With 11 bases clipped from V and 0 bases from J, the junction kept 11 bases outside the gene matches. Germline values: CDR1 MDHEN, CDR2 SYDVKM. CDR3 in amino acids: CAGGERGGSNTGELFF. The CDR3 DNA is TGTGCCGGAGGCGAGCGCGGGGGGTCGAACACCGGGGAGCTGTTTTTT.